A selection of T cell receptor beta chains follows, all from one sample in a study of T-cell reconstitution after alpha-beta-depleted transplantation in children. MiXCR, applied by TCRdb to the PCR reads, yields one record per CDR3 protein. The table records hundreds of thousands of distinct CDR3 sequences, about an eighth of them present only once. The sample in question was PBMCs, obtained before TCRalphabeta/CD19-depleted stem cell transplant. Receptor source: a girl aged 2-15 years with congenital amegakaryocytic thrombocytopenia, due to receive a stem cell transplant. Each CDR3 is given with its conserved first and last residue. Each record gives: clone size, D gene, J gene, V gene, CDR3 DNA, CDR3 protein. D genes are given only for firm matches. Some rows have no size entry. The others give once, few or many, or a class for an expanded clone.

clone_size: many
d_call: TRBD2
j_call: TRBJ2-5
v_call: TRBV5-4
cdr3_nt: TGTGCCAGCAGCTTGGTTCTAGCGGAAGAGACCCAGTACTTC
cdr3_aa: CASSLVLAEETQYF

clone_size: few
d_call: TRBD2
j_call: TRBJ2-3
v_call: TRBV10-3
cdr3_nt: TGTGCCATCAAAGGGGAGGTAGCGGGAGGGCTAGATACGCAGTATTTT
cdr3_aa: CAIKGEVAGGLDTQYF

clone_size: many
d_call: TRBD1
j_call: TRBJ2-5
v_call: TRBV27
cdr3_nt: TGTGCCAGCAGTCATACAGGGGTGGAGACCCAGTACTTC
cdr3_aa: CASSHTGVETQYF

clone_size: few
d_call: TRBD2
j_call: TRBJ2-1
v_call: TRBV20-1
cdr3_nt: TGCAGTGCTGGAAAAACTAGCGACGATGAGCAGTTCTTC
cdr3_aa: CSAGKTSDDEQFF

clone_size: few
d_call: TRBD2
j_call: TRBJ2-5
v_call: TRBV12-3/TRBV12-4
cdr3_nt: TGTGCCAGCAGGCTAATGACTAGCGGACAAGAGACCCAGTACTTC
cdr3_aa: CASRLMTSGQETQYF

clone_size: many
d_call: -
j_call: TRBJ2-5
v_call: TRBV5-1
cdr3_nt: TGCGCCAGCAGCTTCGTCGAGGAGACCCAGTACTTC
cdr3_aa: CASSFVEETQYF

clone_size: -
d_call: TRBD2
j_call: TRBJ2-1
v_call: TRBV11-1
cdr3_nt: TGTGCCAGCCTGGGGGTAGCGGGAGGGCCGCTTACCCTGTATAGATACTATGAGCAGTTCTTC
cdr3_aa: CASLGVAGGPLTLYRYYEQFF

clone_size: many
d_call: -
j_call: TRBJ1-1
v_call: TRBV7-9
cdr3_nt: TGTGCCAGCAGCTTATCGGGGTTGAATGAAGCTTTCTTT
cdr3_aa: CASSLSGLNEAFF

clone_size: -
d_call: TRBD1
j_call: TRBJ1-2
v_call: TRBV29-1
cdr3_nt: TGCAGCGCTGAGGGGGCGGGCTATGGCTACACCTTC
cdr3_aa: CSAEGAGYGYTF

clone_size: -
d_call: -
j_call: TRBJ1-2
v_call: TRBV5-1
cdr3_nt: TGCGCCAGCAGCTCCGGGATTAACTATGGCTACACCTTC
cdr3_aa: CASSSGINYGYTF

clone_size: many
d_call: TRBD2
j_call: TRBJ2-3
v_call: TRBV5-1
cdr3_nt: TGCGCCAGCCGGCCGGGACTAGCGGGAGTTTTTCCAGATACGCAGTATTTT
cdr3_aa: CASRPGLAGVFPDTQYF

clone_size: few
d_call: -
j_call: TRBJ2-5
v_call: TRBV15
cdr3_nt: TGTGCCACCAGCAGAGCGGCGGAGACCCAGTACTTC
cdr3_aa: CATSRAAETQYF

clone_size: -
d_call: TRBD2
j_call: TRBJ2-7
v_call: TRBV28
cdr3_nt: TGTGCCAGCAGTTCCCAACTAGCGGGAGGGGCCGAGCAGTACTTC
cdr3_aa: CASSSQLAGGAEQYF

clone_size: few
d_call: -
j_call: TRBJ2-5
v_call: TRBV6-2/TRBV6-3
cdr3_nt: TGTGCCAGCAGTACATACAGTCAAGAGACCCAGTACTTC
cdr3_aa: CASSTYSQETQYF

clone_size: -
d_call: -
j_call: TRBJ1-3
v_call: TRBV20-1
cdr3_nt: TGCAGTGCTCCCATCTTGAGAACCTCTGGAAACACCATATATTTT
cdr3_aa: CSAPILRTSGNTIYF

clone_size: many
d_call: -
j_call: TRBJ1-4
v_call: TRBV7-2
cdr3_nt: TGTGCCAGCAGCCTACTTTTGGGGAGCTTCATTGAAAAACTGTTTTTT
cdr3_aa: CASSLLLGSFIEKLFF

clone_size: -
d_call: TRBD2
j_call: TRBJ2-7
v_call: TRBV12-3/TRBV12-4
cdr3_nt: TGTGCCAGCAGACCTGGGCTAGCGGGGTCCTACGAGCAGTACTTC
cdr3_aa: CASRPGLAGSYEQYF

clone_size: -
d_call: -
j_call: TRBJ2-3
v_call: TRBV29-1
cdr3_nt: TGCAGCGTGGGGACGCAGTATTTT
cdr3_aa: CSVGTQYF

clone_size: few
d_call: -
j_call: TRBJ2-5
v_call: TRBV20-1
cdr3_nt: TGCAGTGCTAGCGGGAGAATTCAAGAGACCCAGTACTTC
cdr3_aa: CSASGRIQETQYF

clone_size: many
d_call: TRBD1
j_call: TRBJ2-5
v_call: TRBV29-1
cdr3_nt: TGCAGCGTGCCCGTACTCGGGACAGGGGGTCAAGAGACCCAGTACTTC
cdr3_aa: CSVPVLGTGGQETQYF

clone_size: -
d_call: -
j_call: TRBJ1-2
v_call: TRBV5-1
cdr3_nt: TGCGCCAGCAGCGATCTCAGAGCTAACTATGGCTACACCTTC
cdr3_aa: CASSDLRANYGYTF

clone_size: -
d_call: TRBD1
j_call: TRBJ2-3
v_call: TRBV7-3
cdr3_nt: TGTGCCAGCAGCCAGGACAGGGGGCTGGAAGATACGCAGTATTTT
cdr3_aa: CASSQDRGLEDTQYF

clone_size: few
d_call: -
j_call: TRBJ2-7
v_call: TRBV5-1
cdr3_nt: TGCGCCAGCAGCTTGCGCCGGGACGACTACGAGCAGTACTTC
cdr3_aa: CASSLRRDDYEQYF

clone_size: few
d_call: TRBD1
j_call: TRBJ2-7
v_call: TRBV11-2
cdr3_nt: TGTGCCAGCAGCATAGTTAGAGGGACAGGGAACCACGAGCAGTACTTC
cdr3_aa: CASSIVRGTGNHEQYF

clone_size: many
d_call: -
j_call: TRBJ2-7
v_call: TRBV12-3/TRBV12-4
cdr3_nt: TGTGCCAGCAGTTTGGGGCGCGTGGCGTACTTC
cdr3_aa: CASSLGRVAYF

clone_size: few
d_call: TRBD2
j_call: TRBJ2-7
v_call: TRBV5-1
cdr3_nt: TGCGCCAGCAGCTTGACTAGCGAACCCTACGAGCAGTACTTC
cdr3_aa: CASSLTSEPYEQYF

clone_size: few
d_call: -
j_call: TRBJ2-2
v_call: TRBV3-1
cdr3_nt: TGTGCCAGCAGCGCCTCGGAGGCTCGGGAGCTGTTTTTT
cdr3_aa: CASSASEARELFF

clone_size: few
d_call: -
j_call: TRBJ2-7
v_call: TRBV10-3
cdr3_nt: TGTGCCATCAGTGAGTCGACCTACAGCTCCTACGAGCAGTACTTC
cdr3_aa: CAISESTYSSYEQYF

clone_size: many
d_call: -
j_call: TRBJ2-5
v_call: TRBV28
cdr3_nt: TGTGCCAGCAGTTTATTTACTGTGGGGCAAGAGACCCAGTACTTC
cdr3_aa: CASSLFTVGQETQYF

clone_size: -
d_call: TRBD2
j_call: TRBJ2-2
v_call: TRBV2
cdr3_nt: TGTGCCAGCAGCGGACTAGCGGGAGGGCCGTGGGACACCGGGGAGCTGTTTTTT
cdr3_aa: CASSGLAGGPWDTGELFF

clone_size: -
d_call: -
j_call: TRBJ2-3
v_call: TRBV7-6
cdr3_nt: TGTGCCAGCAGCTTAGGAGGATTCACAGATACGCAGTATTTT
cdr3_aa: CASSLGGFTDTQYF

clone_size: -
d_call: TRBD2
j_call: TRBJ2-1
v_call: TRBV5-1
cdr3_nt: TGCGCCAGCAGCTTTGCGGGAGGACTCCGGGTAGGGAATGAGCAGTTCTTC
cdr3_aa: CASSFAGGLRVGNEQFF

clone_size: many
d_call: TRBD1
j_call: TRBJ1-1
v_call: TRBV20-1
cdr3_nt: TGCAGTGCTAGAGAGGACAGGGACACTGAAGCTTTCTTT
cdr3_aa: CSAREDRDTEAFF

clone_size: -
d_call: -
j_call: TRBJ1-3
v_call: TRBV4-1
cdr3_nt: TGCGCCAGCAGCCAAGGAGGAACGAGCTCTGGAAACACCATATATTTT
cdr3_aa: CASSQGGTSSGNTIYF

clone_size: many
d_call: -
j_call: TRBJ2-3
v_call: TRBV29-1
cdr3_nt: TGCAGCGTTGAAGAAGAGTTGGATACGCAGTATTTT
cdr3_aa: CSVEEELDTQYF

clone_size: many
d_call: TRBD1
j_call: TRBJ1-1
v_call: TRBV6-5
cdr3_nt: TGTGCCAGCAGTTACTCGAGTCAGGGGGGATTATTCACTGAAGCTTTCTTT
cdr3_aa: CASSYSSQGGLFTEAFF

clone_size: few
d_call: TRBD1
j_call: TRBJ2-5
v_call: TRBV2
cdr3_nt: TGTGCCAGTAATGACCGGGACAGGGGGAGAGAGACCCAGTACTTC
cdr3_aa: CASNDRDRGRETQYF

clone_size: many
d_call: -
j_call: TRBJ1-2
v_call: TRBV29-1
cdr3_nt: TGCAGCGTTGAATTCCCGCGGGACTATGGCTACACCTTC
cdr3_aa: CSVEFPRDYGYTF

clone_size: -
d_call: -
j_call: TRBJ2-1
v_call: TRBV20-1
cdr3_nt: TGCAGTGCTTCTCCTGAGGGGGAGAGGGGGTTGTCCTACAATGAGCAGTTCTTC
cdr3_aa: CSASPEGERGLSYNEQFF

clone_size: -
d_call: -
j_call: TRBJ2-4
v_call: TRBV5-1
cdr3_nt: TGCGCCAGCAGCTCTCCAGCGGGCGGGATTCAGTACTTC
cdr3_aa: CASSSPAGGIQYF

clone_size: few
d_call: -
j_call: TRBJ1-1
v_call: TRBV5-4
cdr3_nt: TGTGCCAGCAGCTCCACCGGGGGATGGACTGAAGCTTTCTTT
cdr3_aa: CASSSTGGWTEAFF

clone_size: many
d_call: -
j_call: TRBJ1-4
v_call: TRBV5-1
cdr3_nt: TGCGCCAGCAGCTTGACAGCAACTAATGAAAAACTGTTTTTT
cdr3_aa: CASSLTATNEKLFF

clone_size: few
d_call: TRBD2
j_call: TRBJ2-3
v_call: TRBV20-1
cdr3_nt: TGCAGTGCCCGGCGGGAGGGCCCGGATACGCAGTATTTT
cdr3_aa: CSARREGPDTQYF

clone_size: many
d_call: -
j_call: TRBJ2-1
v_call: TRBV10-3
cdr3_nt: TGTGCCATCACGGGGGACAATGAGCAGTTCTTC
cdr3_aa: CAITGDNEQFF

clone_size: -
d_call: -
j_call: TRBJ2-5
v_call: TRBV3-1
cdr3_nt: TGTGCCAGCAGCCAAGAAGGGCTCACGTACCAAGAGACCCAGTACTTC
cdr3_aa: CASSQEGLTYQETQYF